The 26 T cell receptor beta chains given below trace back to one sample, sequenced in a study of regulatory T cells in long-lasting Graves disease. The sample's time point: newly diagnosed GD, antithyroid drugs for less than 3 months. The authors made the TCR library using RNA they extracted from PBMCs. Building of the TCR beta libraries involved iRepertoire HTBI primers and Arm-PCR of CDR3 regions. In TCRdb, the multiplex PCR reads were re-called with MiXCR into one record per CDR3 protein. The sample holds 350,000 to 450,000 distinct CDR3 sequences; about 12% are singletons and the top ten take 18%. This same sample was also taken into another study, of T cells in Graves' hyperthyroidism and ophthalmopathy.

Here the sequenced sample was peripheral blood mononuclear cells (PBMCs), taken at new diagnosis, from a patient treated with antithyroid drugs. All receptors come from a young woman with Graves disease.

This clonotype was counted a few times. The CDR3 DNA reads TGCGCCAGCAGCCAAGATTCAGGGTACGGAAACACCATATATTTT. Translation: CASSQDSGYGNTIYF. V gene TRBV4-3 combines with J gene TRBJ1-3, with a possible D match to TRBD1 (5 bases). CDR3 length equals 15 residues. Per the germline V gene, CDR1 is LGHNA and CDR2 is YSLEER. The V end lost 0 bases, the J end lost 4 bases, and 10 bases lay between the germline ends.

This clonotype was counted ten times or more. This chain connects TRBV7-9 to TRBJ1-2; D is uncertain. The CDR3 runs to 15 residues. The germline V gene has CDR1 SEHNR and CDR2 FQNEAQ (reference sequence). V gave up 3 bases and J gave up 0 bases, with 11 bases separating them. CDR3 DNA: TGTGCCAGCAGCTTGAATCTCCGTTCTAACTATGGCTACACCTTC. Translating it yields CASSLNLRSNYGYTF.

A word on this clonotype: A read error may explain this, as a much larger clone is one base away. V usage is TRBV10-3 and J usage is TRBJ2-5, with D unresolved. This CDR3 has 16 residues. The V gene lost 3 bases and the J gene lost 4 bases, with 18 bases spanning the gap. From germline, CDR1 is ENHRY and CDR2 SYGVKD. In nucleotides, the CDR3 is TGTGCCATCAGTGATTCGAATGGGCAGATGGGAGAGACCCAGTACTTC. Protein product: CAISDSNGQMGETQYF.

This clonotype was observed at least ten times. The chain links TRBV11-1 to TRBJ1-1; D call uncertain. The CDR3 is 11 amino acids. CDR1 and CDR2 (germline): SGHAT, FQDESV (reference sequence). The ends were cut back, 5 bases at V and 11 bases at J, with 12 bases in the middle. The CDR3 spells CASSEGPRAFF. The CDR3, as DNA: TGTGCCAGCAGCGAGGGTCCCCGTGCTTTCTTT.

This chain joins TRBV7-6 and TRBJ1-1; D unclear. The CDR3 loop spans 13 amino acids. The V gene lost 1 base and the J gene lost 8 bases, with 11 bases spanning the gap. Germline loops: CDR1 SGHVS, CDR2 FNYEAQ. The CDR3: CASSLGAGEEAFF. For the CDR3, the DNA is TGTGCCAGCAGCTTAGGTGCCGGGGAAGAAGCTTTCTTT.

The sample holds a few counts of this clonotype. This chain uses TRBV28 with TRBJ1-5; tentative D call: TRBD1 (5 bases). The germline V gene encodes CDR1 MDHEN and CDR2 SYDVKM. The CDR3 totals 14 residues. Trimming took 7 bases from V and 7 from J, leaving 17 bases between them. CDR3 bases: TGTGCCAGCATCAGAACGCCCGGGGCCCAGCCCCAGCATTTT. Protein sequence: CASIRTPGAQPQHF.

This clonotype was picked up a small number of times. The gene calls are TRBV7-6 and TRBJ1-1, with D possibly being TRBD1 (5 bases). Looked up from germline, CDR1 is SGHVS and CDR2 is FNYEAQ. The CDR3 length is 13 residues. Trimming pared 5 bases from V and 4 bases from J, leaving 11 bases between. CDR3 loop: CASSPYDSTEAFF. CDR3 in DNA: TGTGCCAGCAGCCCATACGACAGCACTGAAGCTTTCTTT. The full variable domain, completed using reference TRBV7-6 and TRBJ1-1, is GAGVSQSPRYKVTKRGQDVALRCDPISGHVSLYWYRQALGQGPEFLTYFNYEAQQDKSGLPNDRFSAERPEGSISTLTIQRTEQRDSAMYRCASSPYDSTEAFFGQGTRLTVV.

This clonotype was seen many times. This chain links TRBV27 with TRBJ2-2, with D perhaps TRBD1 or TRBD2 (6 bases each). Germline-derived CDR1 and CDR2 are MNHEY and SMNVEV (reference sequence). This CDR3 has 15 amino acids. V lost 2 bases and J lost 1, with 8 bases in between. This chain's CDR3 is CASSLRGENTGELFF. CDR3 nucleotides: TGTGCCAGCAGTTTAAGGGGGGAGAACACCGGGGAGCTGTTTTTT.

For this clonotype: A read error may explain this, as a much larger clone is one base away. V is TRBV12-3 or TRBV12-4 and J is TRBJ1-1; 8 positions match TRBD1. This CDR3 is built from 15 residues. The CDR3 DNA sequence: TGTGCCAGCAGTTTCGACAGGGGTCTGATCACTGAAGCTTCCTTT. This encodes CASSFDRGLITEASF.

This clonotype was detected many times. The chain couples TRBV2 to TRBJ1-6, with D unclear. Germline loops: CDR1 SNHLY, CDR2 FYNNEI. Trimming removed 5 bases from V and 7 bases from J, with 12 bases in between. This CDR3 has 14 amino acids. CDR3 protein: CASSRGPNNSPLHF. The CDR3 bases are TGTGCCAGCAGTCGGGGTCCAAACAATTCACCCCTCCACTTT.

This clonotype has more than one count but fewer than ten. The junction shows a germline mismatch at one end, possibly a read error. The chain carries TRBV20-1 and TRBJ2-4; D remains unclear. This CDR3 is built from 15 residues. The germline gives CDR1 DFQATT, CDR2 SNEGSKA (reference sequence). The CDR3 loop reads CSARGGVPSKSIQYF. The CDR3 DNA sequence: TGCAGTGCTAGAGGGGGTGTCCCTTCCAAAAGCATTCAGTACTTC.

This clonotype was seen many times. The J gene is TRBJ1-1, the V gene TRBV20-1; D unclear. This CDR3 has 12 amino acids. CDR1 DFQATT and CDR2 SNEGSKA come from the germline V gene (reference sequence). Trimming took off 5 bases at V and 1 base at J, with 8 bases between the two ends. CDR3 in DNA: TGCAGTGCTGGGCGGTCGAACACTGAAGCTTTCTTT. It is translated as CSAGRSNTEAFF.

This clonotype has at least ten counts. V gene TRBV28 combines with J gene TRBJ1-1; D ambiguous. CDR3 length: 14 amino acids. The V end lost 3 bases, the J end lost 4 bases, and 12 bases lay between the germline ends. Germline V gives CDR1 MDHEN, CDR2 SYDVKM. The CDR3 sequence is CASSFIAKTTEAFF. CDR3 DNA: TGTGCCAGCAGTTTTATTGCGAAGACCACTGAAGCTTTCTTT.

At least ten counts were recorded for this clonotype. V is TRBV28 and J is TRBJ1-2; no firm D call. The CDR3 loop spans 16 amino acids. V was pared by 2 bases and J by 1 base, with 14 bases between. Germline V CDR1 and CDR2: MDHEN, SYDVKM. The CDR3: CASSLEGRAYNYGYTF. Here the CDR3 DNA reads TGTGCCAGCAGTTTAGAGGGTAGGGCCTATAACTATGGCTACACCTTC.

The rearrangement uses TRBV4-1 and TRBJ2-5; the D is unclear. Germline V CDR1 and CDR2: MGHRA, YSYEKL. Trimming cost V 5 bases and J 1 base, with 8 bases left between them. The CDR3 is made up of 13 amino acids. The CDR3: CASSGRAQETQYF. The CDR3 DNA follows: TGCGCCAGCAGCGGCCGGGCCCAAGAGACCCAGTACTTC.

Ten or more counts support this clonotype. The chain joins TRBV12-3 or TRBV12-4 to TRBJ1-2, with D tentatively TRBD1 (6 bases). This CDR3 is built from 16 residues. V was trimmed by 4 bases and J by 2 bases, leaving 17 bases between them. The chain's CDR3 is CASSSPQRTANYGYTF. CDR3 sequence (DNA): TGTGCCAGCAGTTCTCCCCAAAGGACAGCCAACTATGGCTACACCTTC.

This clonotype was seen repeatedly, ten times or more. This chain connects TRBV6-2 or TRBV6-3 to TRBJ1-1, with 7 bases fitting TRBD1. This CDR3 is 14 amino acids long. Trimming cost V 4 bases and J 10 bases; bases outside gene matches: 12. The V gene's germline CDR1 is MNHEY and CDR2 SVGEGT. The CDR3 DNA is TGTGCCAGCAGTTCCGGACAGGCCCTCCGTGGAGCTTTCTTT. Residues: CASSSGQALRGAFF.

This clonotype has ten or more counts. The chain employs TRBV15 and TRBJ2-5; tentative D call: TRBD2 (6 bases). Per the germline V gene, CDR1 is LNHNV and CDR2 is YYDKDF (reference sequence). V was clipped by 1 base and J by 3 bases, with 12 bases between them. This CDR3 comprises 15 residues. The CDR3 protein is CATSRGGTGKETQYF. The CDR3 DNA is TGTGCCACCAGCAGAGGCGGGACCGGGAAAGAGACCCAGTACTTC.

This clonotype showed up just a few times. This chain connects TRBV19 to TRBJ1-6, with D hard to call. CDR1 LNHDA and CDR2 SQIVND come from the germline V gene (reference sequence). This CDR3 contains 15 residues. Trimming took 4 bases from V and 5 from J, leaving 12 bases between them. Here the CDR3 reads CASSNGRINNSPLHF. CDR3 DNA: TGTGCCAGTAGTAACGGAAGGATCAATAATTCACCCCTCCACTTT.

This clonotype was seen ten or more times. This chain connects TRBV5-1 to TRBJ1-1; maybe TRBD1 (5 bases). The CDR3 spans 14 residues. Germline V gene lookup returns CDR1 SGHRS and CDR2 YFSETQ. The V gene lost 4 bases and the J gene lost 4 bases, with 14 bases spanning the gap. The CDR3 reads CASSEGPWSTEAFF. The CDR3 coding sequence is TGCGCCAGCAGCGAGGGACCGTGGAGCACTGAAGCTTTCTTT.

The sample holds a few counts of this clonotype. V and J are TRBV5-6 and TRBJ1-1; tentatively, D is TRBD1 (6 bases). There are 16 residues in the CDR3. Trimming cost V 4 bases and J 4 bases, with 20 bases left between them. Germline loops: CDR1 SGHDT, CDR2 YYEEEE. This CDR3 reads CASSSRGPQGRTEAFF. The CDR3 region has the DNA TGTGCCAGCAGCAGCAGGGGCCCCCAAGGCCGCACTGAAGCTTTCTTT.

This clonotype has ten or more counts. CDR3 nucleotide sequence: TGTGCCAGCAGTGACCGACTAGCGGGAGGGCTGGACGAGCAGTACTTC. It specifies CASSDRLAGGLDEQYF. The chain combines TRBV6-1 with TRBJ2-7, with TRBD2 matching 14 bases. V was clipped by 3 bases and J by 5 bases; unmatched bases: 6. This CDR3 region has 16 residues. CDR1 and CDR2 (germline): MNHNS, SASEGT.

This clonotype was observed many times. The chain joins TRBV24-1 to TRBJ1-6; perhaps TRBD1 as D (5 bases). CDR3 length equals 14 residues. CDR1 KGHDR and CDR2 SFDVKD come from the germline V gene. V was cut by 7 bases and J by 9 bases, with 15 bases left in between. The CDR3 nucleotides read TGTGCCACCAGCCCCGGGCAGGGTCCTTCACCCCTCCACTTT. It translates to CATSPGQGPSPLHF.

This clonotype was found many times. The chain recombines TRBV7-2 with TRBJ2-4, with TRBD2 matching 8 bases. Germline loops: CDR1 SGHTA, CDR2 FQGNSA. This CDR3 is built from 20 residues. The J segment lost 0 bases and the V segment lost 0 bases, leaving 13 bases of the junction unmatched. The CDR3 protein is CASSLAPGDSGALAKNIQYF. The DNA for the CDR3 is TGTGCCAGCAGCTTAGCCCCTGGGGATAGCGGGGCTCTAGCCAAAAACATTCAGTACTTC. Drawing the rest from reference TRBV7-2 and TRBJ2-4, the complete variable domain is GAGVSQSPSNKVTEKGKDVELRCDPISGHTALYWYRQSLGQGLEFLIYFQGNSAPDKSGLPSDRFSAERTGGSVSTLTIQRTQQEDSAVYLCASSLAPGDSGALAKNIQYFGAGTRLSVL.

This clonotype was detected many times. J is TRBJ2-2 and V is TRBV27; 14 positions match TRBD2. Losses at the gene ends were 9 bases for V and 5 bases for J; bases not matched to a gene: 17. Germline V lookup: CDR1 MNHEY, CDR2 SMNVEV (reference sequence). This CDR3 is 19 amino acids long. The CDR3 sequence: CASSLRLAGGPFWTGELFF. The CDR3 nucleotides are TGTGCCAGTTCCCTACGACTAGCGGGAGGGCCTTTTTGGACCGGGGAGCTGTTTTTT.

This clonotype was seen a handful of times. The V and J genes are TRBV7-2 and TRBJ2-7, with TRBD2 identical over 10 bases. V was clipped by 5 bases and J by 4 bases; unmatched bases: 14. This CDR3 has 17 residues. CDR1 and CDR2 (germline): SGHTA, FQGNSA. In nucleotides, the CDR3 is TGTGCCAGCAGCATGGGGGGGGCTAGCGGGAGTGGTTACGAGCAGTACTTC. Amino acids: CASSMGGASGSGYEQYF.